The 32 T cell receptor beta chains listed next were all sequenced from one sample in a study of Ad26.COV2.S vaccination and SARS-CoV-2 variants. Treatment indicated: roughly 19 received Ad26.COV2.S at low or high dose, single or two shots; about 5 received placebo; per-sample allocation not given. Sampling was performed 63 days after the first vaccine or placebo injection. Profiling relied on immunoSEQ multiplex PCR, and the TCRdb table lists in-frame clones only, not all of them. The sample contains over 400,000 clones, 90% of which appear only once. The specimen was peripheral blood, collected in a trial of Ad26.COV2.S vaccine versus placebo. Receptor source: a person aged 18-65 years who received the Ad26.COV2.S COVID-19 vaccine or a placebo.

J is TRBJ2-1 and V is TRBV9; TRBD2 matches at 7 bases. Per the germline V gene, CDR1 is SGDLS and CDR2 is YYNGEE. The CDR3 sequence is 15 residues long. V was clipped by 6 bases and J by 2 bases; unmatched bases: 8. DNA for the CDR3: TGTGCCAGCAACCCGGGGCTAGCGGCCTACAATGAGCAGTTCTTC. Its translation is CASNPGLAAYNEQFF.

The chain uses TRBV9 and TRBJ2-7, with 8 bases identical to TRBD1. CDR1 and CDR2 from the germline V gene are SGDLS and YYNGEE. This CDR3 has 14 residues. The trim removed 4 bases at V and 3 bases at J, leaving 6 bases unmatched. The CDR3 DNA follows: TGTGCCAGCAGCTATGGACAGGGAAACTACGAGCAGTACTTC. It is translated as CASSYGQGNYEQYF.

Points on this clone: This CDR3 is also generated by other DNA sequences in the sample. V is TRBV18 and J is TRBJ2-5; no clear D gene. The V and J ends lost 3 bases and 4 bases respectively, with 6 bases between them. Germline V CDR1 and CDR2: KGHSH, LQKENI. The CDR3 sequence is 12 residues long. The DNA of the CDR3 is TGTGCCAGCTCACCTGGCGGAGAGACCCAGTACTTC. Translating it yields CASSPGGETQYF.

The chain links TRBV30 to TRBJ1-1; D unclear. The CDR3 runs to 11 residues. The V gene lost 5 bases and the J gene lost 4 bases, with 8 bases spanning the gap. Germline values: CDR1 GTSNPN, CDR2 SVGIG (reference sequence). In DNA form, the CDR3 reads TGTGCCTGGTTAGTGGGCACTGAAGCTTTCTTT. It encodes CAWLVGTEAFF.

This chain joins TRBV29-1 and TRBJ2-5, with 9 bases aligning to TRBD1. CDR3 size: 13 residues. CDR1 and CDR2 from the germline V gene are SQVTM and ANQGSEA. Trimming cost V 2 bases and J 7 bases; bases outside gene matches: 5. The CDR3 loop reads CSVEPGQGRTQYF. The CDR3, as DNA: TGCAGCGTTGAACCGGGACAGGGTCGGACCCAGTACTTC.

The chain links TRBV28 to TRBJ2-2; the D gene is possibly TRBD2 (6 bases). V lost 7 bases and J lost 0, with 15 bases in between. CDR3 size: 16 residues. CDR1 is MDHEN and CDR2 is SYDVKM in the germline V gene. CDR3 nucleotides: TGTGCCAGCAACCACATTAGCGGAACGAACACCGGGGAGCTGTTTTTT. Translation gives CASNHISGTNTGELFF.

This chain uses TRBV24-1 with TRBJ2-1, with D possibly TRBD1 on 5 matching bases. The CDR3 consists of 16 residues. Germline CDR1 and CDR2: KGHDR and SFDVKD. V gave up 2 bases and J gave up 5 bases, with 15 bases separating them. The CDR3 nucleotides are TGTGCCACCAGTGATTACAGGTCATTACGGGACAATGAGCAGTTCTTC. This encodes CATSDYRSLRDNEQFF.

The chain combines TRBV7-8 with TRBJ1-5; tentative D call: TRBD1 (6 bases). The germline V gene has CDR1 SGHVS and CDR2 FQNEAQ. Trimming shortened V by 3 bases and J by 3 bases, and 18 bases separated the two germline ends. The CDR3 is 17 residues long. The CDR3 coding sequence is TGTGCCAGCAGCTTCCTAACGGGGGACACAGACAATCAGCCCCAGCATTTT. This sequence encodes CASSFLTGDTDNQPQHF.

V usage is TRBV4-2 and J usage is TRBJ1-1; 9 bases are shared with TRBD1. V gave up 5 bases and J gave up 5 bases; unmatched junction bases: 6. Per germline, CDR1 LGHNA and CDR2 YNFKEQ. The CDR3 length is 14 residues. The CDR3 coding sequence is TGTGCCAGCAGCTTACACAGGGGGCGAACTGAAGCTTTCTTT. This gives the protein CASSLHRGRTEAFF.

Only one count was recorded for this clone. CDR3 nucleotides: TGTGCCAGCAGCTTAGTAGGGCCTAGCGGGAGTAGCTACGAGCAGTACTTC. Translating it yields CASSLVGPSGSSYEQYF. This chain joins TRBV7-9 and TRBJ2-7; TRBD2 aligns across 10 bases. Trimming cost V 1 base and J 3 bases; bases outside gene matches: 9. CDR3 length: 17 residues. Germline V gives CDR1 SEHNR, CDR2 FQNEAQ (reference sequence).

This sequence joins TRBV7-9 and TRBJ2-1; 7 positions match TRBD2. The V gene end was trimmed by 5 bases and the J gene end by 4 bases; junction bases not matched to a gene: 14. From germline, CDR1 is SEHNR and CDR2 FQNEAQ (reference sequence). The CDR3 sequence is 17 residues long. CDR3 sequence: CASSSLAEVPHYNEQFF. CDR3 nucleotides: TGTGCCAGCAGCAGCCTAGCGGAGGTCCCCCATTACAATGAGCAGTTCTTC.

The CDR3 DNA reads TGTGCCAGCAGTGAGACAGGGGAGATTGAAGCTTTCTTT. This gives the protein CASSETGEIEAFF. V is TRBV2 and J is TRBJ1-1; TRBD1 aligns across 8 bases. Losses at the gene ends were 3 bases for V and 7 bases for J; bases not matched to a gene: 4. CDR1 is SNHLY and CDR2 is FYNNEI in the germline V gene. The CDR3 extends over 13 amino acids.

The rearrangement links TRBV13 to TRBJ2-1; 7 nucleotides line up with TRBD2. The CDR3 runs to 15 residues. The germline gives CDR1 PRHDT, CDR2 FYEKMQ (reference sequence). Trimming removed 1 base from V and 2 bases from J; junction bases left unmatched: 2. The CDR3 sequence is CASSLASGPYNEQFF. The CDR3 DNA sequence: TGTGCCAGCAGCTTAGCTAGCGGCCCCTACAATGAGCAGTTCTTC.

This CDR3 reads CASSFDTREGYEQYF. The DNA of the CDR3 is TGTGCCAGCAGCTTTGATACGCGGGAGGGCTACGAGCAGTACTTC. The J gene is TRBJ2-7, the V gene TRBV7-2; 9 bases match TRBD2. CDR1 and CDR2 (germline): SGHTA, FQGNSA. This CDR3 comprises 15 residues. After removal of 3 bases from V and 3 bases from J, the junction contained 6 bases not matched to a gene. The whole variable domain, remainder taken from reference TRBV7-2 and TRBJ2-7, is GAGVSQSPSNKVTEKGKDVELRCDPISGHTALYWYRQSLGQGLEFLIYFQGNSAPDKSGLPSDRFSAERTGGSVSTLTIQRTQQEDSAVYLCASSFDTREGYEQYFGPGTRLTVT.

This chain connects TRBV2 to TRBJ1-5, with D perhaps TRBD1 (6 bases). Trimming stripped 4 bases from V and 3 bases from J, with 16 bases between. Germline loops: CDR1 SNHLY, CDR2 FYNNEI. The CDR3 loop spans 16 amino acids. The CDR3 loop is CASSVGGANDNQPQHF. CDR3 coding DNA: TGTGCCAGCAGTGTAGGGGGGGCTAACGACAATCAGCCCCAGCATTTT.

The rearrangement joins TRBV5-8 to TRBJ2-4, with 8 bases lining up with TRBD2. Germline-derived CDR1 and CDR2 are SGHTS and YDEGEE. The CDR3 spans 15 residues. J was trimmed by 5 bases and V by 0 bases; bases with no gene match: 4. CDR3 nucleotide sequence: TGTGCCAGCAGCTTGGGTACTAGCGGTGAAAACATTCAGTACTTC. This codes for CASSLGTSGENIQYF.

The count of this clone is one. The chain employs TRBV27 and TRBJ2-1; D uncertain. Germline lookup yields CDR1 MNHEY and CDR2 SMNVEV (reference sequence). V lost 3 bases to trimming and J lost 2 bases, with 11 bases between them. The CDR3 sequence is 15 residues long. The CDR3 sequence is CASSFSAFTYNEQFF. The CDR3 DNA is TGTGCCAGCAGTTTCAGCGCGTTTACCTACAATGAGCAGTTCTTC.

The rearrangement links TRBV7-8 to TRBJ2-7, with TRBD2 identical over 11 bases. Per the germline V gene, CDR1 is SGHVS and CDR2 is FQNEAQ. Germline trimming cut 5 bases from V and 2 bases from J; bases unmatched to any gene: 11. There are 17 residues in the CDR3. CDR3 amino acids: CASSVGSVAGGTYEQYF. As DNA, the CDR3 is TGTGCCAGCAGCGTAGGATCCGTAGCGGGAGGGACCTACGAGCAGTACTTC.

This clone was recorded once. This chain links TRBV18 with TRBJ2-2; the match to TRBD2 covers 9 bases. With 3 bases clipped from V and 1 base from J, the junction kept 6 bases outside the gene matches. This CDR3 spans 17 amino acids. CDR1 KGHSH and CDR2 LQKENI come from the germline V gene. The CDR3 nucleotides read TGTGCCAGCTCACCTTCCCCAGCGGGAGGGAACACCGGGGAGCTGTTTTTT. This codes for CASSPSPAGGNTGELFF.

This clone showed up just a few times. The chain couples TRBV5-6 to TRBJ2-5; 12 positions agree with TRBD2. V was clipped by 0 bases and J by 5 bases; unmatched bases: 2. CDR3 length equals 15 residues. Germline V gene sequence: CDR1 SGHDT, CDR2 YYEEEE. CDR3 DNA: TGTGCCAGCAGCTTGGCACTAGCGGGAGGTGAGACCCAGTACTTC. Encoded protein: CASSLALAGGETQYF.

The J gene is TRBJ2-1, the V gene TRBV27, with TRBD2 identical over 9 bases. CDR3 length: 16 amino acids. The V gene end was trimmed by 5 bases and the J gene end by 5 bases; junction bases not matched to a gene: 10. CDR1 is MNHEY and CDR2 is SMNVEV in the germline V gene (reference sequence). The CDR3 loop reads CASSPYGGRAHNEQFF. For the CDR3, the DNA is TGTGCCAGCAGTCCTTATGGCGGGAGGGCCCACAATGAGCAGTTCTTC.

In the case of this clone: The sample has other DNA sequences that encode this CDR3 too. This sequence joins TRBV18 and TRBJ2-1; D not resolved. Deletions cut 6 bases from V and 5 bases from J, with 5 bases between. The CDR3 totals 11 residues. From germline, CDR1 is KGHSH and CDR2 LQKENI. The CDR3 DNA follows: TGTGCCAGCTCCCTTAACAATGAGCAGTTCTTC. Translation: CASSLNNEQFF.

The rearrangement links TRBV7-3 to TRBJ2-2, with a possible D match to TRBD1 (6 bases). Trimming removed 5 bases at V and 5 bases at J, with 9 bases between. CDR1 is SGHTA and CDR2 is FQGTGA in the germline V gene. The CDR3 is made up of 13 amino acids. The CDR3 loop is CASSAQGTGELFF. The CDR3 DNA reads as TGTGCCAGCAGCGCCCAGGGGACCGGGGAGCTGTTTTTT.

This chain connects TRBV5-1 to TRBJ1-6, with unresolved D. The length of the CDR3 is 14 residues. V gave up 0 bases and J gave up 8 bases, with 9 bases separating them. Germline V gene lookup returns CDR1 SGHRS and CDR2 YFSETQ. This CDR3 is CASSLVAGDSPLHF. In DNA, the CDR3 is TGCGCCAGCAGCTTGGTGGCTGGGGATTCACCCCTCCACTTT.

The genes are TRBV2 and TRBJ2-3, with TRBD1 as a possible D gene (5 bases). Germline V lookup: CDR1 SNHLY, CDR2 FYNNEI. The CDR3 spans 14 residues. The V gene lost 2 bases and the J gene lost 6 bases, with 12 bases spanning the gap. The CDR3 region has the DNA TGTGCCAGCAGTGAAAGGCAGGGTGGGGATACGCAGTATTTT. Encoded protein: CASSERQGGDTQYF.

The rearrangement links TRBV19 to TRBJ1-5, with D unclear. CDR1 and CDR2 from the germline V gene are LNHDA and SQIVND (reference sequence). This CDR3 is 13 amino acids long. CDR3 in DNA: TGTGACGGGGTTCAAAGGGAGAATCAGCCCCAGCATTTT. Protein sequence: CDGVQRENQPQHF.

This chain uses TRBV6-5 with TRBJ2-3, with TRBD2 matching 9 bases. V dropped 4 bases and J dropped 3; count of bases not matched to a gene: 2. Germline CDR1 reads MNHEY; CDR2 reads SVGAGI. The CDR3 has 14 amino acids. The CDR3 reads CASSLGLATDTQYF. The CDR3 DNA follows: TGTGCCAGCAGTTTGGGACTAGCTACAGATACGCAGTATTTT.

The V and J genes are TRBV27 and TRBJ2-7; TRBD2 agrees at 9 bases. CDR3 size: 13 residues. The V and J ends lost 8 bases and 7 bases, in that order; junction bases with no gene match: 9. The V gene's germline CDR1 is MNHEY and CDR2 SMNVEV (reference sequence). The CDR3 DNA sequence: TGTGCCAGCCGAGCGGGAGGATTTCGGGAGCAGTACTTC. This codes for CASRAGGFREQYF.

V usage is TRBV7-3 and J usage is TRBJ1-1, with no clear D. Germline loops: CDR1 SGHTA, CDR2 FQGTGA. This CDR3 contains 13 residues. Trimming pared 3 bases from V and 6 bases from J, leaving 11 bases between. The CDR3 DNA reads as TGTGCCAGCAGCTTGTCAGGCCTACCTGAAGCTTTCTTT. As protein: CASSLSGLPEAFF.

The chain couples TRBV5-1 to TRBJ2-3; no reliable D call. V was pared by 4 bases and J by 3 bases, with 15 bases between. Per the germline V gene, CDR1 is SGHRS and CDR2 is YFSETQ. This CDR3 has 15 amino acids. The CDR3 nucleotides read TGCGCCAGCAGCCAGAGTGGGGTAGGGACAGATACGCAGTATTTT. Translation gives CASSQSGVGTDTQYF.

This clone was observed once. The genes are TRBV28 and TRBJ2-5, with a tentative D call TRBD2 (5 bases). This CDR3 spans 15 amino acids. Germline V gives CDR1 MDHEN, CDR2 SYDVKM. V lost 2 bases to trimming and J lost 4 bases, with 14 bases between them. CDR3: CASSLKALAGETQYF. The CDR3 region has the DNA TGTGCCAGCAGTTTAAAGGCGCTGGCGGGAGAGACCCAGTACTTC.

This clone was observed once. The rearrangement uses TRBV28 and TRBJ1-6; D not certain. Germline lookup yields CDR1 MDHEN and CDR2 SYDVKM. CDR3 length: 16 residues. V lost 2 bases and J 0 bases, leaving 8 bases between the germline ends. The CDR3 is CASSLEESSYNSPLHF. CDR3 sequence (DNA): TGTGCCAGCAGTTTAGAGGAAAGCTCCTATAATTCACCCCTCCACTTT.